One sample yielded the 16 T cell receptor beta chains listed below, sequenced in a study of blood T cell repertoires in COVID-19. Only in-frame clones appear in the TCRdb table, and some are missing; sequencing was by immunoSEQ multiplex PCR. The sample lists 130,000 to 150,000 clones, more than 80% occurring once. The specimen sequenced was peripheral blood. The receptors here all came from a human donor with acute or convalescent COVID-19. The donor label of this sample is uncertain.

On this clone itself: The junction and the germline gene differ at one end; a read error may be behind it. The V and J genes are TRBV11-2 and TRBJ2-1; tentative D call: TRBD1 (6 bases). Germline CDR1 reads SGHAT; CDR2 reads FQNNGV. The CDR3 consists of 13 residues. The CDR3 DNA reads as TGTGCCAGCAGCATAGAGACAGGCAGTGAGCAGTTCTTC. Translating gives CASSIETGSEQFF.

The rearrangement links TRBV6-2 or TRBV6-3 to TRBJ2-7; no definite D call. The CDR3 runs 13 residues. Germline CDR1 MNHEY, CDR2 SVGEGT. Trimming took off 0 bases at V and 2 bases at J, with 5 bases between the two ends. Written as DNA, the CDR3 is TGTGCCAGCAGTTACTCGACAACCTACGAGCAGTACGTC. Its protein is CASSYSTTYEQYV.

The CDR3 DNA reads as TGTGCCAGCAGCGTAGCGGCAGGGACTGGGGCCAACGTCCTGACTTTC. Its translation is CASSVAAGTGANVLTF. The rearrangement joins TRBV9 to TRBJ2-6, with D tentatively TRBD1 (5 bases). V dropped 0 bases and J dropped 2 bases, with 9 bases sitting between them. The CDR3 covers 16 residues. The germline gives CDR1 SGDLS, CDR2 YYNGEE.

The chain has TRBV6-6 and TRBJ1-4; D uncertain. Germline CDR1 is MNHNY and CDR2 is SVGAGI (reference sequence). CDR3 length: 14 residues. Trimming removed 8 bases at V and 8 bases at J, with 18 bases between. DNA for the CDR3: TGTGCCAGCCGGCCCGCGGGGATGGGAGAAAAACTGTTTTTT. It codes for CASRPAGMGEKLFF.

This chain links TRBV15 with TRBJ1-1; D call uncertain. Trimming stripped 5 bases from V and 5 bases from J, with 12 bases between. The CDR3 runs to 13 residues. CDR1 LNHNV and CDR2 YYDKDF come from the germline V gene (reference sequence). The CDR3 region has the DNA TGTGCCACCAGCCTCCTACGAGAAACTGAAGCTTTCTTT. Protein product: CATSLLRETEAFF.

The V and J genes are TRBV11-3 and TRBJ2-1, with 9 bases that match TRBD2. With V trimmed by 3 bases and J by 10 bases, 4 bases remained unmatched. The CDR3 totals 13 residues. Looked up from germline, CDR1 is SGHNT and CDR2 is YENEEA. CDR3 sequence (DNA): TGTGCCAGCAGCTTGACCGGACTAGCGGAGCAGTTCTTC. Residues: CASSLTGLAEQFF. The complete variable domain, with remaining parts taken from reference TRBV11-3 and TRBJ2-1, reads EAGVVQSPRYKIIEKKQPVAFWCNPISGHNTLYWYLQNLGQGPELLIRYENEEAVDDSQLPKDRFSAERLKGVDSTLKIQPAELGDSAVYLCASSLTGLAEQFFGPGTRLTVL.

This rearrangement joins TRBV27 to TRBJ1-2; 8 nucleotides align to TRBD1. J lost 7 bases, V lost 4 bases, and 11 bases had no gene match. CDR1 is MNHEY, CDR2 SMNVEV, per germline (reference sequence). The CDR3 is 15 residues long. CDR3 sequence: CASSSGQGGLGGYTF. The DNA for the CDR3 is TGTGCCAGCAGTTCCGGACAGGGAGGTCTCGGTGGCTACACCTTC.

The chain uses TRBV19 and TRBJ2-2; tentatively, D is TRBD1 (5 bases). The CDR3 is 14 amino acids. V lost 5 bases to trimming and J lost 2 bases, with 9 bases between them. CDR1 LNHDA and CDR2 SQIVND come from the germline V gene (reference sequence). The CDR3 DNA sequence: TGTGCCAGTAGTTCAGGGTATAACACCGGGGAGCTGTTTTTT. Translating gives CASSSGYNTGELFF.

The rearrangement links TRBV4-2 to TRBJ2-1, with 10 bases lining up with TRBD1. The junction had 7 bases not matched to a gene; V was cut back by 4 bases and J by 7 bases. In germline, CDR1 is LGHNA, CDR2 YNFKEQ. The CDR3 loop spans 15 amino acids. This CDR3 is CASSPQGQGFNEQFF. CDR3 DNA sequence: TGTGCCAGCAGCCCGCAGGGACAGGGGTTTAATGAGCAGTTCTTC.

The chain links TRBV10-1 to TRBJ1-1; D is uncertain. The germline gives CDR1 WNHNN, CDR2 SYGVQD (reference sequence). V was cut by 9 bases and J by 0 bases, with 11 bases left in between. This CDR3 has 13 residues. This CDR3 reads CARVLRMNTEAFF. The DNA of the CDR3 is TGCGCCAGGGTTTTGAGGATGAACACTGAAGCTTTCTTT.

This chain joins TRBV19 and TRBJ1-6; D possibly corresponds to TRBD1 (5 bases). Looked up from germline, CDR1 is LNHDA and CDR2 is SQIVND (reference sequence). The CDR3 sequence is 15 residues long. Trimming removed 6 bases at V and 7 bases at J, with 16 bases between. CDR3 in DNA: TGTGCCAGTAGGGAGGCGGGGGGTCTCAATTCACCCCTCCACTTT. Amino acids: CASREAGGLNSPLHF.

The rearrangement joins TRBV15 to TRBJ1-2; D is possibly TRBD1 (6 bases). The germline V and J ends were trimmed by 2 bases and 5 bases, with 15 bases remaining between them. The length of the CDR3 is 15 residues. CDR1 is LNHNV, CDR2 YYDKDF, per germline (reference sequence). The CDR3 DNA reads as TGTGCCACCAGCAGACTAGCGGACAGTAAATATGGCTACACCTTC. Protein sequence: CATSRLADSKYGYTF.

This clone was found once. The rearrangement links TRBV5-1 to TRBJ2-3, with TRBD1 matching 10 bases. The CDR3 contains 14 residues. Germline CDR1 and CDR2: SGHRS and YFSETQ. V dropped 3 bases and J dropped 6; count of bases not matched to a gene: 4. The CDR3 spells CASSSDRGRDTQYF. Written as DNA, the CDR3 is TGCGCCAGCAGCTCGGACAGGGGGAGGGATACGCAGTATTTT.

This chain connects TRBV10-1 to TRBJ1-2; D gene uncertain. The V and J ends lost 3 bases and 6 bases respectively, with 5 bases between them. The CDR3 runs 11 residues. The V gene's germline CDR1 is WNHNN and CDR2 SYGVQD (reference sequence). CDR3 protein: CASSDGDGYTF. DNA of the CDR3: TGCGCCAGCAGTGACGGAGATGGCTACACCTTC.

This clone occurred a few times. The chain recombines TRBV19 with TRBJ2-5; weak D call: TRBD2 (5 bases). Germline CDR1 and CDR2: LNHDA and SQIVND (reference sequence). V was shortened by 0 bases and J by 5 bases, with 13 bases between the two germline ends. The CDR3 runs to 15 residues. The CDR3 loop reads CASSIDLAGGETQYF. The CDR3 nucleotides are TGTGCCAGTAGTATAGATCTCGCTGGCGGGGAGACCCAGTACTTC.

The gene calls are TRBV5-1 and TRBJ1-5; D is undetermined. Per germline, CDR1 SGHRS and CDR2 YFSETQ. This CDR3 region has 13 residues. Trimming took 5 bases from V and 4 from J, leaving 10 bases between them. The CDR3 DNA is TGCGCCAGCAGAACATCCCCAAATCAGCCCCAGCATTTT. It translates to CASRTSPNQPQHF.